This record covers a single T cell receptor beta chain. The record originates from a study of CD8 T cells in Susac syndrome. Random hexamers primed reverse transcription of about 0.45 to 1 ug RNA. Across 54 Vbeta and 13 Jbeta, immunoSEQ multiplex PCR amplified TCR beta CDR3. One entry per CDR3 protein, called by TCRdb with MiXCR from the immunoSEQ multiplex PCR reads. Among about 300,000 distinct CDR3 sequences, 89% were seen once, and the ten largest hold around 0.18%. The V gene lost 2 bases and the J gene lost 4 bases, with 11 bases spanning the gap. This CDR3 has 15 residues. Germline CDR1 reads SGHTA; CDR2 reads FQGNSA. Through negative isolation, CD4+ and CD8+ T cells were obtained, while TEMRA cells were enriched using FACS.

Material for sequencing was CD8+ T cells from PBMCs. The TCR originated in a human donor with multiple sclerosis. V gene TRBV7-2 combines with J gene TRBJ2-2, with D possibly matching TRBD1 (6 bases). The CDR3 DNA sequence: TGTGCCAGCAGCTTATTAAGGGGGAGCACCGGGGAGCTGTTTTTT. It encodes CASSLLRGSTGELFF.